These T cell receptor beta chains were read from a single sample in a study of blood T cell repertoires in COVID-19. Profiled with immunoSEQ multiplex PCR; TCRdb holds only in-frame clones, not every one. The sample contains fewer than 250,000 clones, roughly 80% of which appear only once. Specimen: PBMCs or T cells enriched from blood (not recorded which). The receptors derive from a man between 60 and 75 years old who had recovered from COVID-19. Each CDR3 is given without its conserved first and last residue.

J,V,CDR3
TRBJ2-5,TRBV28,ASSFWAGQETQY
TRBJ1-1,TRBV9,ASSVGRQGGNTEAF
TRBJ2-5,TRBV19,ASSTDRRGETQY
TRBJ1-2,TRBV5-1,ASSSSPEGARGYT
TRBJ2-5,TRBV5-1,ASSWRPGTGGFSETQY
TRBJ1-3,TRBV7-2,ASSPRGAGNTIY
TRBJ1-1,TRBV6-4,ARSVETHSEAF
TRBJ2-4,TRBV27,ASRSVGAKNIQY
TRBJ2-7,TRBV6-5,ASSTWEDRTYEQY
TRBJ1-1,TRBV7-2,ASSLEPTTEAF
TRBJ2-3,TRBV4-1,ASSQGGLAGMDTQY
TRBJ1-2,TRBV5-4,ASSTSTDYGYT
TRBJ2-2,TRBV6-2/TRBV6-3,ASSNVAAGELF
TRBJ1-4,TRBV5-1,ASSLAPNEKLF
TRBJ2-6,TRBV3-1/TRBV3-2,ASSQDVEPGANVLT
TRBJ2-3,TRBV7-3,ASSGTGADTQY
TRBJ2-7,TRBV3-1/TRBV3-2,ASSQQGIGEQY
TRBJ1-5,TRBV4-3,ASSQVAGPNQPQH
TRBJ1-5,TRBV6-6,ASSSIYHQPQH
TRBJ2-7,TRBV18,ASSISGTDEQY
TRBJ1-6,TRBV10-2,ASSEPPGGSSPLH
TRBJ2-7,TRBV13,ASSFTGLSYEQY
TRBJ1-5,TRBV2,ASNSGRGNQPQH
TRBJ1-4,TRBV18,ASSGGGQPSNEKLF
TRBJ2-7,TRBV29-1,SVGAGHEQY
TRBJ1-4,TRBV5-1,ASRQGDGEKLF
TRBJ1-4,TRBV30,AWSVSANEKLF
TRBJ1-1,TRBV5-6,ASKRQGNLMNTEAF
TRBJ1-3,TRBV12-3/TRBV12-4,ASTPLGNTIY
TRBJ1-4,TRBV18,ASSPTPLSPTGYNEKLF
TRBJ2-5,TRBV7-3,ASSLNSPGVGTQY
TRBJ2-7,TRBV21-1,ASSKGQVPDEQY
TRBJ2-7,TRBV6-5,ASRPSRTSYEQY
TRBJ2-5,TRBV11-3,ASSPGLAQETQY
TRBJ1-2,TRBV11-2,ASSPGFNYGYT
TRBJ2-1,TRBV7-2,ASSFSGGGEQF
TRBJ1-1,TRBV29-1,SPDKAGNTEAF
TRBJ1-1,TRBV7-8,ASSRGDRKNTEAF
TRBJ2-7,TRBV7-2,ASSVTGGKGYEQY
TRBJ1-1,TRBV2,ASSDRGRNTEAF
TRBJ1-2,TRBV27,ASREWTGAMVNYGYT
TRBJ1-3,TRBV7-2,ASSSQVSGNTIY